The T cell receptor (beta chain) described here comes from a study of blood T cell repertoires in COVID-19. As for the study in general: Acute and convalescent COVID-19 specimens originated in the United States, Italy and Spain.

In the source study's methods: Estimation of nucleated cell counts relied on the amplification of reference gene primers. Sequencing was performed with immunoSEQ multiplex PCR; in TCRdb, only in-frame clones are kept and a portion is missing. V and J calls and clone size follow that table, whereas D and trimming were derived from the DNA. The sample consists of about 360,000 clones, more than 75% of them appearing once. The CDR3 extends over 11 amino acids. CDR1 SEHNR and CDR2 FQNEAQ come from the germline V gene (reference sequence). Trimming stripped 7 bases from V and 6 bases from J, with 8 bases between.

The sample comprised peripheral blood. The clonotype originates from a human donor in a cohort sampled during active COVID-19. The chain employs TRBV7-9 and TRBJ2-3; unclear D gene. CDR3 loop: CASTYTDTQYF. CDR3 nucleotide sequence: TGTGCCAGCACCTACACGGATACGCAGTATTTT.